This T cell receptor (beta chain) derives from a study of T cells after posttransplantation cyclophosphamide. General study results and limits: Recipient CMV seropositivity and CMV reactivation strongly tracked TRB clonality.

Measured with immunoSEQ multiplex PCR; TCRdb has only the in-frame clones, and not every one. The profile shows around 2,200 clones, about four fifths of them singletons. As for this clone: The antigen is undetermined.

Cyclophosphamide on days +3 and +4 followed busulfan-fludarabine conditioning and a marrow graft. V lost 3 bases to trimming and J lost 1 base, with 10 bases between them. The germline V gene encodes CDR1 SEHNR and CDR2 FQNEAQ (reference sequence). The CDR3 length is 15 residues. V gene TRBV7-9 combines with J gene TRBJ1-3; D remains ambiguous. This sequence was found in a male patient in his fifties who received an allogeneic stem cell transplant from a related donor and was CMV-positive. Some T cells may be transferred from the graft donor. The specimen was CD8+ T cells sorted from blood, collected roughly 350 days after allogeneic stem cell transplant with posttransplant cyclophosphamide. The CDR3 here is CASSFSSFSGNTIYF. Here the CDR3 DNA reads TGTGCCAGCAGCTTTTCGAGTTTTTCTGGAAACACCATATATTTT.